This entry lists 13 T cell receptor beta chains sequenced from one sample in a study of blood T cells in healthy people across ages. A second roughly 7 to 12 cycle PCR used barcoded and J-beta primers. MiXCR, run by TCRdb on the 5' RACE reads, gives a single entry per CDR3 protein. The data show about 800,000 distinct CDR3 sequences, more than 20% seen once. This same sample was also taken into another study, of T cells of mothers and their children.

Sequencing was performed on blood. The receptors were sampled from a boy aged 5-17 years in good health.

This clonotype was observed a handful of times. Here the CDR3 DNA reads TGTGCCAGCGCCGATTCAGCGGGTGGGAACTCACCCCTCCACTTT. Translation: CASADSAGGNSPLHF. The chain carries TRBV7-3 and TRBJ1-6; D remains ambiguous. Germline loops: CDR1 SGHTA, CDR2 FQGTGA. The CDR3 loop spans 15 amino acids. V shed 8 bases and J shed 10 bases, with 21 bases lying between them. Supplemented by reference TRBV7-3 and TRBJ1-6, the full variable domain reads GAGVSQTPSNKVTEKGKYVELRCDPISGHTALYWYRQSLGQGPEFLIYFQGTGAADDSGLPNDRFFAVRPEGSVSTLKIQRTERGDSAVYLCASADSAGGNSPLHFGNGTRLTVT.

The chain recombines TRBV20-1 with TRBJ1-1, with D possibly being TRBD1 (5 bases). This CDR3 comprises 12 residues. The germline V gene has CDR1 DFQATT and CDR2 SNEGSKA (reference sequence). V was pared by 6 bases and J by 7 bases, with 15 bases between. The CDR3 loop is CSAPRPGGEAFF. CDR3 DNA: TGCAGTGCCCCCCGTCCGGGGGGTGAAGCTTTCTTT.

The CDR3 coding sequence is TGTGCCAGCAGTTCGACACCTTGGCGCTACACCTTC. Translation: CASSSTPWRYTF. The chain is built from TRBV6-5 and TRBJ1-2; no firm D call. CDR1 MNHEY and CDR2 SVGAGI come from the germline V gene. CDR3 length equals 12 residues. V was shortened by 4 bases and J by 9 bases, with 12 bases between the two germline ends.

This clonotype was counted a single time. V and J are TRBV27 and TRBJ2-7, with TRBD1 identical over 10 bases. This CDR3 has 18 amino acids. After removal of 6 bases from V and 6 bases from J, the junction contained 20 bases not matched to a gene. The V gene's germline CDR1 is MNHEY and CDR2 SMNVEV (reference sequence). The CDR3 loop reads CASSNLRGTGEKTCEQYF. The CDR3 region has the DNA TGTGCCAGCAGCAACTTGAGGGGGACAGGGGAAAAAACCTGCGAGCAGTACTTC.

This clonotype turned up a few times. The chain recombines TRBV7-2 with TRBJ2-6, with D tentatively TRBD1 (5 bases). The CDR3 consists of 15 residues. CDR1 and CDR2 from the germline V gene are SGHTA and FQGNSA. V lost 6 bases and J lost 1, with 10 bases in between. The CDR3 sequence: CASRIQGSGANVLTF. CDR3 nucleotides: TGTGCCAGCAGAATTCAGGGTTCTGGGGCCAACGTCCTGACTTTC. Looking up the rest from reference TRBV7-2 and TRBJ2-6 gives the full variable domain: GAGVSQSPSNKVTEKGKDVELRCDPISGHTALYWYRQSLGQGLEFLIYFQGNSAPDKSGLPSDRFSAERTGGSVSTLTIQRTQQEDSAVYLCASRIQGSGANVLTFGAGSRLTVL.

The chain employs TRBV3-1 and TRBJ2-5; the D gene could be TRBD1 or TRBD2 (5 bases each). In germline, CDR1 is LGHDT, CDR2 YNNKEL (reference sequence). Trimming stripped 0 bases from V and 4 bases from J, with 9 bases between. This CDR3 is built from 14 residues. The CDR3 nucleotides read TGTGCCAGCAGCCAAGATATAGGGACAGAGACCCAGTACTTC. Amino acids: CASSQDIGTETQYF.

This clonotype was observed a handful of times. The V call is TRBV7-9, the J call TRBJ2-1; TRBD1 aligns across 8 bases. Gene TRBJ2-7 matches the end of the DNA better, so the J call may be wrong. CDR1 and CDR2 (germline): SEHNR, FQNEAQ (reference sequence). The CDR3 has 13 residues. CDR3 DNA sequence: TGTGCCAGCACCGTCGACAGGGGCCACGAGCAGTACTTC. The encoded protein is CASTVDRGHEQYF.

The CDR3 nucleotides read TGCGCCAGCAGCCAAATGTTGAGCTCCTACAATGAGCAGTTCTTC. Translation gives CASSQMLSSYNEQFF. The rearrangement uses TRBV4-3 and TRBJ2-5; no firm D call. The J call may be incorrect, as the DNA end agrees better with TRBJ2-1. Germline CDR1 and CDR2: LGHNA and YSLEER. The CDR3 contains 15 residues.

The rearrangement links TRBV27 to TRBJ2-2; the D gene could be TRBD1 or TRBD2 (6 bases each). The CDR3 totals 17 residues. Germline CDR1 and CDR2: MNHEY and SMNVEV (reference sequence). V lost 6 bases and J 5 bases, leaving 22 bases between the germline ends. Here the CDR3 DNA reads TGTGCCAGCAGCCCTCTCCTGGGTGGAGGGGGGACCGGGGAGCTGTTTTTT. Protein product: CASSPLLGGGGTGELFF.

The rearrangement uses TRBV28 and TRBJ2-1, with D perhaps matching TRBD1 (6 bases). V was clipped by 6 bases and J by 0 bases, with 9 bases between them. The CDR3 has 14 residues. The V gene's germline CDR1 is MDHEN and CDR2 SYDVKM. CDR3 nucleotide sequence: TGTGCCAGCAGCAGGGACAACTCCTACAATGAGCAGTTCTTC. This encodes CASSRDNSYNEQFF.

The chain carries TRBV7-3 and TRBJ1-1; possibly TRBD1 for D (6 bases). The germline CDR1 and CDR2 sequences are SGHTA and FQGTGA. The CDR3 is made up of 13 amino acids. V was trimmed by 2 bases and J by 6 bases, leaving 10 bases between them. The CDR3 DNA follows: TGTGCCAGCAGCTTATACGGGGGCTCTGAAGCTTTCTTT. Its translation is CASSLYGGSEAFF.

This clonotype came up a few times. The gene calls are TRBV28 and TRBJ2-3; a weak D match, TRBD1 (5 bases). Germline loops: CDR1 MDHEN, CDR2 SYDVKM. The CDR3 contains 14 residues. Trimming removed 2 bases at V and 4 bases at J, with 10 bases between. The CDR3 DNA reads as TGTGCCAGCAGTTTAGTGGCAGGGTCAGATACGCAGTATTTT. Amino acids: CASSLVAGSDTQYF.

The chain joins TRBV27 to TRBJ2-4, with 15 positions matching TRBD2. With 5 bases clipped from V and 6 bases from J, the junction kept 11 bases outside the gene matches. The CDR3 loop spans 18 amino acids. CDR1 is MNHEY and CDR2 is SMNVEV in the germline V gene (reference sequence). This chain's CDR3 is CASSTRTSGRGIANIQYF. The CDR3 nucleotides are TGTGCCAGCAGTACCCGGACTAGCGGGAGGGGTATAGCAAACATTCAGTACTTC.